The clone carrying this T cell receptor (beta chain) has only one observation. TCRdb passed the 5' RACE reads through MiXCR, listing each CDR3 protein once. The table shows approximately 680,000 distinct CDR3 sequences, with 7.1% occurring only once. This sample stems from a study of identical twins. This CDR3 region has 16 residues. J was trimmed by 2 bases and V by 6 bases; bases with no gene match: 11. Germline lookup yields CDR1 MGHRA and CDR2 YSYEKL. The same data also went into a second study, on yellow fever vaccine responses in identical twins.

The chain carries TRBV4-1 and TRBJ2-5; 8 bases are shared with TRBD1. Sequencing was done on a sample of PBMCs. This clonotype was obtained from a woman in her late teens or twenties in good health. CDR3 region: CASRQTKGQGQETQYF. Written as DNA, the CDR3 is TGCGCCAGCAGGCAAACCAAAGGACAGGGTCAAGAGACCCAGTACTTC.